The rows below give T cell receptor beta chains drawn from one sample of a study of T cell responses to AZD1222 COVID-19 vaccine. The method was immunoSEQ multiplex PCR; TCRdb's version includes in-frame clones alone and lacks a portion of them. The profile shows approximately 150,000 clones, 85% to 95% of them singletons. Sequenced material: peripheral blood, taken on day 0 of AZD1222 vaccination. The receptor set was obtained from an adult in good health. Each CDR3 is given with its conserved first and last residue. The D gene is left open where the match is weak.

>TRBV30|.|TRBJ2-5
CAWSAHRRETQYF
>TRBV5-1|TRBD1|TRBJ1-1
CASSISAQGALDTEAFF
>TRBV3-1/TRBV3-2|.|TRBJ2-1
CASSRLSNLGVNEQFF
>TRBV6-4|TRBD1|TRBJ1-1
CASSQGADGITEAFF
>TRBV3-1/TRBV3-2|TRBD1|TRBJ1-6
CASSQFSSATGAFSPLHF
>TRBV5-1|.|TRBJ1-1
CASSLSEGRFTEAFF
>TRBV10-1|TRBD1|TRBJ2-1
CASSDGQAVNEQFF
>TRBV5-1|.|TRBJ2-7
CASSLAEVGSYEQYF
>TRBV3-1/TRBV3-2|TRBD2|TRBJ2-1
CASSQVITSGRNEQFF
>TRBV18|TRBD2|TRBJ2-1
CASSPFAGGRSSNEQFF
>TRBV19|.|TRBJ1-2
CASSKGTYGYTF
>TRBV29-1|TRBD1|TRBJ1-4
CSVSGQGTNEKLFF
>TRBV19|.|TRBJ1-1
CASSIYLRGSNTEAFF
>TRBV6-5|TRBD1|TRBJ1-4
CASSLTGGNEKLFF
>TRBV28|.|TRBJ1-2
CASSFTGRYGYTF
>TRBV10-3|.|TRBJ1-1
CAISEAGKNTEAFF
>TRBV29-1|.|TRBJ1-5
CSVVENSNQPQHF
>TRBV6-5|.|TRBJ2-6
CASSPSAGGANVLTF
>TRBV3-1/TRBV3-2|.|TRBJ1-1
CASSSPLDTEAFF
>TRBV6-5|.|TRBJ2-7
CASSYQSSYEQYF
>TRBV7-8|TRBD2|TRBJ2-7
CASTTRGRADYEQYF
>TRBV3-1/TRBV3-2|.|TRBJ2-1
CASSQSGSYNEQFF
>TRBV2|TRBD2|TRBJ2-7
CACGTSVPYEQYF
>TRBV10-3|.|TRBJ2-7
CAISVVSDEQYF
>TRBV20-1|TRBD2|TRBJ2-7
CSASSGVYSYEQYF
>TRBV4-1|TRBD2|TRBJ2-1
CASSKTSGRITYNEQFF
>TRBV18|TRBD1|TRBJ2-1
CASSPKTQGAVQFF
>TRBV14|TRBD2|TRBJ2-1
CASSQTSGGGNEQFF
>TRBV18|TRBD1|TRBJ1-2
CASSTTGGAPYGYTF
>TRBV19|.|TRBJ2-7
CASSTPGHPGQYF
>TRBV12-3/TRBV12-4|.|TRBJ2-3
CASSPGLSPSQYF
>TRBV28|TRBD1|TRBJ1-1
CASSRQGAKNTEAFF
>TRBV19|.|TRBJ2-2
CASTLLPNTGELFF
>TRBV27|TRBD2|TRBJ2-1
CASRGPSGRNEQFF
>TRBV29-1|.|TRBJ1-2
CSVDKGEHTYGYTF
>TRBV7-6|.|TRBJ2-7
CASRVLPAGGEQYF
>TRBV5-8|TRBD1|TRBJ1-2
CASSKGQGAWNYGYTF
>TRBV10-2|.|TRBJ2-1
CASSLGRYNEQFF
>TRBV2|TRBD2|TRBJ2-7
CASSYGTSGRLGSYEQYF
>TRBV6-5|.|TRBJ1-6
CASTLGAGSPLHF
>TRBV2|TRBD1|TRBJ1-3
CASRTGAGNTIYF
>TRBV5-8|.|TRBJ2-2
CASSLSTRNTGELFF
>TRBV13|.|TRBJ2-2
CASSLGGRGTGELFF
>TRBV7-9|TRBD2|TRBJ2-5
CASSPPGSTGGIATQYF
>TRBV6-4|.|TRBJ2-1
CASSSRDGYNEQFF
>TRBV6-5|.|TRBJ1-1
CASSYDTLNTEAFF
>TRBV23-1|.|TRBJ2-7
CASSQSRDKAYEQYF
>TRBV6-4|.|TRBJ1-2
CASHYGYTF
>TRBV5-6|.|TRBJ1-2
CASSLGAATGYTF
>TRBV7-9|.|TRBJ1-3
CASSTNQGSGNTIYF
>TRBV6-5|TRBD2|TRBJ2-1
CASSGLGRNEQFF